These T cell receptor beta chains were read from a single sample in a study of CD8 T cells in Susac syndrome. MiXCR was run by TCRdb on the immunoSEQ multiplex PCR reads, yielding one entry per CDR3 protein. This table has approximately 200,000 distinct CDR3 sequences, just under 95% appearing once. Sample: CD4+ T cells from PBMCs. Receptors originate from a human donor with multiple sclerosis. The CDR3 runs from the conserved cysteine through the conserved F or W. The order of the fields is clone size, J gene, D gene, V gene, CDR3 protein, CDR3 DNA. The D gene is left open where the match is weak. Clone size is not always given. Where it is, it says once, few, many or a class for expanded clones.

abundance: once; j_gene: TRBJ2-1; d_gene: -; v_gene: TRBV5-6; CDR3aa: CASSSVAVGRQFF; CDR3nt: TGTGCCAGCAGCTCGGTGGCAGTAGGACGGCAGTTCTTC
abundance: few; j_gene: TRBJ2-2; d_gene: -; v_gene: TRBV12-3/TRBV12-4; CDR3aa: CASSPDLNTGELFF; CDR3nt: TGTGCCAGCAGTCCCGACCTGAACACCGGGGAGCTGTTTTTT
abundance: -; j_gene: TRBJ1-2; d_gene: TRBD1; v_gene: TRBV20-1; CDR3aa: CSARDRTGGSYGYTF; CDR3nt: TGCAGTGCTAGAGATAGGACAGGGGGTAGCTATGGCTACACCTTC
abundance: -; j_gene: TRBJ2-7; d_gene: -; v_gene: TRBV25-1; CDR3aa: CASSESGTPKFYEQYF; CDR3nt: TGTGCCAGCAGTGAAAGTGGGACACCGAAATTTTACGAGCAGTACTTC
abundance: -; j_gene: TRBJ2-3; d_gene: TRBD1; v_gene: TRBV15; CDR3aa: CATNLDRGRDTQYF; CDR3nt: TGTGCCACCAACTTGGACAGGGGAAGAGATACGCAGTATTTT
abundance: once; j_gene: TRBJ2-7; d_gene: -; v_gene: TRBV7-9; CDR3aa: CASSPEGGLYEQYF; CDR3nt: TGTGCCAGCAGCCCAGAGGGTGGACTCTACGAGCAGTACTTC
abundance: -; j_gene: TRBJ1-4; d_gene: -; v_gene: TRBV6-4; CDR3aa: CASSNPSPRGNEKLFF; CDR3nt: TGTGCCAGCAGTAATCCCAGCCCCAGGGGTAATGAAAAACTGTTTTTT
abundance: -; j_gene: TRBJ1-1; d_gene: -; v_gene: TRBV5-6; CDR3aa: CASSLSTEAFF; CDR3nt: TGTGCCAGCAGCTTGAGCACTGAAGCTTTCTTT
abundance: -; j_gene: TRBJ2-3; d_gene: TRBD1; v_gene: TRBV20-1; CDR3aa: CSAVGTGVSTDTQYF; CDR3nt: TGCAGTGCCGTGGGGACAGGGGTGAGCACAGATACGCAGTATTTT
abundance: -; j_gene: TRBJ2-5; d_gene: -; v_gene: TRBV6-2/TRBV6-3; CDR3aa: CASTQYQETQYF; CDR3nt: TGTGCCAGCACCCAGTACCAAGAGACCCAGTACTTC
abundance: -; j_gene: TRBJ2-3; d_gene: -; v_gene: TRBV5-6; CDR3aa: CASSFDENSGPHSDTQYF; CDR3nt: TGTGCCAGCAGCTTCGACGAGAATTCCGGGCCCCACTCCGATACGCAGTATTTT
abundance: -; j_gene: TRBJ1-1; d_gene: -; v_gene: TRBV30; CDR3aa: CAWSSDSNTEAFF; CDR3nt: TGTGCCTGGAGTTCAGACAGTAACACTGAAGCTTTCTTT
abundance: -; j_gene: TRBJ2-1; d_gene: -; v_gene: TRBV2; CDR3aa: CASSEVNEQFF; CDR3nt: TGTGCCAGCAGTGAGGTCAATGAGCAGTTCTTC
abundance: -; j_gene: TRBJ1-2; d_gene: -; v_gene: TRBV12-3/TRBV12-4; CDR3aa: CASSLQSNYGYTF; CDR3nt: TGTGCCAGCAGTTTGCAATCTAACTATGGCTACACCTTC
abundance: -; j_gene: TRBJ2-5; d_gene: TRBD1; v_gene: TRBV7-9; CDR3aa: CASSLTLGQGRETQYF; CDR3nt: TGTGCCAGCAGCTTAACTCTCGGACAGGGGCGGGAGACCCAGTACTTC
abundance: -; j_gene: TRBJ2-5; d_gene: -; v_gene: TRBV6-5; CDR3aa: CASSSAYQETQYF; CDR3nt: TGTGCCAGCAGTTCTGCGTACCAAGAGACCCAGTACTTC
abundance: -; j_gene: TRBJ1-5; d_gene: -; v_gene: TRBV20-1; CDR3aa: CSASTPRGEQPQHF; CDR3nt: TGCAGTGCTAGCACTCCCCGGGGGGAACAGCCCCAGCATTTT
abundance: few; j_gene: TRBJ2-7; d_gene: -; v_gene: TRBV3-1; CDR3aa: CASSPFYEQYF; CDR3nt: TGTGCCAGCAGCCCCTTCTACGAGCAGTACTTC
abundance: few; j_gene: TRBJ1-2; d_gene: -; v_gene: TRBV4-1; CDR3aa: CASSQDSGVYTF; CDR3nt: TGCGCCAGCAGCCAAGATTCCGGCGTTTACACCTTC
abundance: -; j_gene: TRBJ1-6; d_gene: -; v_gene: TRBV14; CDR3aa: CASSQADGGALHF; CDR3nt: TGTGCCAGCAGCCAGGCTGACGGCGGGGCCCTCCACTTT
abundance: -; j_gene: TRBJ1-1; d_gene: -; v_gene: TRBV30; CDR3aa: CAWSLSMNTEAFF; CDR3nt: TGTGCCTGGAGTTTGAGCATGAACACTGAAGCTTTCTTT
abundance: -; j_gene: TRBJ2-5; d_gene: -; v_gene: TRBV7-9; CDR3aa: CASLSGAGTQYF; CDR3nt: TGTGCCAGCTTATCGGGGGCTGGGACCCAGTACTTC
abundance: -; j_gene: TRBJ1-2; d_gene: -; v_gene: TRBV14; CDR3aa: CASSQDLRGVYGYTF; CDR3nt: TGTGCCAGCAGCCAAGATCTTAGGGGGGTGTATGGCTACACCTTC
abundance: -; j_gene: TRBJ1-1; d_gene: -; v_gene: TRBV3-1; CDR3aa: CASSLRKTEAFF; CDR3nt: TGTGCCAGCAGCCTAAGGAAAACTGAAGCTTTCTTT
abundance: once; j_gene: TRBJ2-3; d_gene: -; v_gene: TRBV9; CDR3aa: CASSATVPDTQYF; CDR3nt: TGTGCCAGCAGCGCGACTGTCCCAGATACGCAGTATTTT
abundance: -; j_gene: TRBJ2-5; d_gene: -; v_gene: TRBV18; CDR3aa: CASSLGPDETQYF; CDR3nt: TGTGCCAGCTCACTGGGGCCGGACGAGACCCAGTACTTC
abundance: -; j_gene: TRBJ2-4; d_gene: TRBD2; v_gene: TRBV5-1; CDR3aa: CASSLGEGRVQYF; CDR3nt: TGCGCCAGCAGCCTGGGGGAGGGCCGAGTTCAGTACTTC
abundance: -; j_gene: TRBJ2-5; d_gene: -; v_gene: TRBV29-1; CDR3aa: CSVGPSRGETQYF; CDR3nt: TGCAGCGTTGGGCCATCCAGGGGAGAGACCCAGTACTTC
abundance: once; j_gene: TRBJ1-2; d_gene: -; v_gene: TRBV12-3/TRBV12-4; CDR3aa: CASSPDLYGYTF; CDR3nt: TGTGCCAGCAGTCCCGACCTCTATGGCTACACCTTC
abundance: -; j_gene: TRBJ2-7; d_gene: -; v_gene: TRBV6-4; CDR3aa: CASSDRAGSGEQYF; CDR3nt: TGTGCCAGCAGTGATCGGGCAGGGTCGGGCGAGCAGTACTTC
abundance: -; j_gene: TRBJ1-1; d_gene: TRBD1; v_gene: TRBV30; CDR3aa: CAWTRTGNTEAFF; CDR3nt: TGTGCCTGGACGAGGACAGGGAACACTGAAGCTTTCTTT
abundance: -; j_gene: TRBJ2-3; d_gene: TRBD2; v_gene: TRBV4-1; CDR3aa: CASSQLLAGDYTQYF; CDR3nt: TGCGCCAGCAGCCAACTTCTTGCGGGGGATTATACGCAGTATTTT
abundance: -; j_gene: TRBJ2-1; d_gene: -; v_gene: TRBV29-1; CDR3aa: CSVGPGGNEQFF; CDR3nt: TGCAGCGTTGGCCCCGGCGGAAATGAGCAGTTCTTC
abundance: -; j_gene: TRBJ1-6; d_gene: -; v_gene: TRBV13; CDR3aa: CASSIRPGPNNSPLHF; CDR3nt: TGTGCCAGCAGCATAAGACCTGGGCCCAATAATTCACCCCTCCACTTT
abundance: -; j_gene: TRBJ1-5; d_gene: TRBD1; v_gene: TRBV4-1; CDR3aa: CASSQEGTGSNQPQHF; CDR3nt: TGCGCCAGCAGCCAAGAAGGGACAGGTAGCAATCAGCCCCAGCATTTT
abundance: -; j_gene: TRBJ2-5; d_gene: -; v_gene: TRBV7-9; CDR3aa: CASRVSQETQYF; CDR3nt: TGTGCCAGCAGGGTCAGCCAAGAGACCCAGTACTTC
abundance: once; j_gene: TRBJ2-5; d_gene: TRBD2; v_gene: TRBV18; CDR3aa: CASSPQAKGGETQYF; CDR3nt: TGTGCCAGCTCACCACAGGCCAAGGGAGGGGAGACCCAGTACTTC
abundance: -; j_gene: TRBJ2-5; d_gene: TRBD2; v_gene: TRBV20-1; CDR3aa: CSAIGTSGGARETQYF; CDR3nt: TGCAGTGCTATCGGGACTAGCGGGGGGGCGCGGGAGACCCAGTACTTC
abundance: -; j_gene: TRBJ2-1; d_gene: -; v_gene: TRBV4-2; CDR3aa: CASRPRGSSYNEQFF; CDR3nt: TGTGCCAGCAGACCCCGGGGCAGCTCCTACAATGAGCAGTTCTTC
abundance: once; j_gene: TRBJ1-6; d_gene: -; v_gene: TRBV3-1; CDR3aa: CASSPRFSSPLQF; CDR3nt: TGTGCCAGCAGCCCCCGGTTTAGCTCACCCCTCCAGTTT
abundance: -; j_gene: TRBJ1-5; d_gene: -; v_gene: TRBV20-1; CDR3aa: CSASAGQPQHF; CDR3nt: TGCAGTGCTAGTGCGGGTCAGCCCCAGCATTTT